This T cell receptor (beta chain) was sequenced for a study of T cell clones after liver transplantation. This CDR3 comprises 15 residues. Generated by immunoSEQ multiplex PCR, the TCRdb table keeps only in-frame clones and is missing some. The sample shows tens of thousands of clones, roughly 80% of them seen only once. This chain links TRBV21-1 with TRBJ1-2. TRBV21-1 is an annotated pseudogene. This receptor was taken from a human patient who received a liver transplant. Some T cells may trace back to the graft donor. The sequences come from CD4+ T cells from blood, collected almost 47 months after liver transplant. Here the CDR3 reads CASSKAATSPDGYTF. The CDR3, as DNA: TGTGCCAGCAGCAAAGCGGCAACTTCCCCTGATGGCTACACCTTC.